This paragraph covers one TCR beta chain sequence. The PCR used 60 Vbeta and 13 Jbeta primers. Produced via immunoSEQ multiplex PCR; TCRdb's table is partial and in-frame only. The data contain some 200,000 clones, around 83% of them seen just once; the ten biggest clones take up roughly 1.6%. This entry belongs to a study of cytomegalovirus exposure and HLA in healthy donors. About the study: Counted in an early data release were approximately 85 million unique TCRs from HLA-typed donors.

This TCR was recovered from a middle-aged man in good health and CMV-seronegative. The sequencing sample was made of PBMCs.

The CDR3 protein is CASSQDSGQAHYGYTF. In DNA form, the CDR3 reads TGCGCCAGCAGCCAAGACTCCGGACAGGCCCACTATGGCTACACCTTC. The chain joins TRBV4-1 to TRBJ1-2, with 7 bases matching TRBD1. Germline CDR1 and CDR2: MGHRA and YSYEKL. The CDR3 spans 16 residues. V was clipped by 0 bases and J by 3 bases; unmatched bases: 7.